What follows are 22 T cell receptor beta chains derived from one specimen sequenced in a study of control samples from healthy donors and cancer patients. Method: immunoSEQ multiplex PCR; TCRdb's copy keeps in-frame clones and lacks some. The repertoire holds 74,000 or so clones, 75% to 90% seen once, with more than 7% in the top ten. Sequencing was carried out using blood. All receptors come from a man aged 45-65 years in good health.

The chain is built from TRBV29-1 and TRBJ2-4, with TRBD1 matching 7 bases. This CDR3 comprises 15 residues. V lost 6 bases to trimming and J lost 0 bases; unmatched junction nucleotides: 8. CDR1 and CDR2 from the germline V gene are SQVTM and ANQGSEA. The chain's CDR3 is CSVWDSPLAKNIQYF. As DNA, the CDR3 is TGCAGCGTGTGGGACAGCCCCCTAGCCAAAAACATTCAGTACTTC.

The gene calls are TRBV6-5 and TRBJ2-1; TRBD1 is a possible D gene (5 bases). The CDR3 is made up of 12 amino acids. Trimming cost V 6 bases and J 5 bases, with 8 bases left between them. Germline V gene data show CDR1 as MNHEY and CDR2 as SVGAGI. CDR3 loop: CASRKGNNEQFF. CDR3 bases: TGTGCCAGCAGGAAGGGGAACAATGAGCAGTTCTTC.

This chain connects TRBV4-1 to TRBJ2-7; D may be TRBD1 (5 bases). CDR1 and CDR2 from the germline V gene are MGHRA and YSYEKL. Trimming shortened V by 4 bases and J by 3 bases, and 13 bases separated the two germline ends. This CDR3 has 14 residues. For the CDR3, the DNA is TGCGCCAGCAGCCCGTATATTCAGGGCTACGAGCAGTACTTC. It codes for CASSPYIQGYEQYF.

This clone appeared once. The genes are TRBV7-2 and TRBJ2-2; D assignment may be TRBD1 or TRBD2 (5 bases each). The CDR3 runs to 16 residues. V was pared by 4 bases and J by 5 bases, with 17 bases between. Germline CDR1 and CDR2: SGHTA and FQGNSA. The CDR3 coding sequence is TGTGCCAGCAGCTGGCCGGGGCACTTAAGGACCGGGGAGCTGTTTTTT. It is translated as CASSWPGHLRTGELFF.

This chain uses TRBV9 with TRBJ2-2, with D perhaps TRBD2 (5 bases). Germline values: CDR1 SGDLS, CDR2 YYNGEE. The CDR3 is 15 amino acids. V was clipped by 4 bases and J by 2 bases, with 12 bases between them. CDR3 amino acids: CASSPDYRNTGELFF. CDR3 in DNA: TGTGCCAGCAGCCCAGACTACCGAAACACCGGGGAGCTGTTTTTT.

The chain couples TRBV2 to TRBJ1-6, with 10 bases aligning to TRBD1. The V gene's germline CDR1 is SNHLY and CDR2 FYNNEI. This CDR3 has 14 amino acids. V lost 7 bases, J lost 9 bases, and 6 bases stayed unmatched. The CDR3 loop is CASTPGQGFSPLHF. CDR3 DNA sequence: TGTGCCAGCACTCCGGGACAGGGGTTTTCACCCCTCCACTTT.

V is TRBV2 and J is TRBJ2-7; no definite D call. The germline V and J ends were trimmed by 2 bases and 2 bases, with 16 bases remaining between them. Germline V CDR1 and CDR2: SNHLY, FYNNEI. This CDR3 has 16 amino acids. In DNA, the CDR3 is TGTGCCAGCAGTGAAAGGCGTCTGATACCCCCCTACGAGCAGTACTTC. Amino acids: CASSERRLIPPYEQYF.

This clone was recorded a few times. The rearrangement joins TRBV5-6 to TRBJ1-5, with D possibly matching TRBD1 (6 bases). The CDR3 has 14 amino acids. Trimming took off 4 bases at V and 3 bases at J, with 11 bases between the two ends. The germline CDR1 and CDR2 sequences are SGHDT and YYEEEE. CDR3: CASSQTGINQPQHF. The CDR3 DNA follows: TGTGCCAGCAGCCAGACAGGCATCAATCAGCCCCAGCATTTT.

V is TRBV9 and J is TRBJ2-3, with 10 bases aligning to TRBD1. Unmatched junction bases numbered 13, after V lost 3 bases and J lost 6 bases. The CDR3 runs 17 residues. Looked up from germline, CDR1 is SGDLS and CDR2 is YYNGEE. CDR3 sequence reads: CASSGTAGQGNSDTQYF. CDR3 nucleotide sequence: TGTGCCAGCAGCGGAACCGCGGGACAGGGGAATTCGGATACGCAGTATTTT. The full variable domain, its missing parts supplied by reference TRBV9 and TRBJ2-3, is DSGVTQTPKHLITATGQRVTLRCSPRSGDLSVYWYQQSLDQGLQFLIQYYNGEERAKGNILERFSAQQFPDLHSELNLSSLELGDSALYFCASSGTAGQGNSDTQYFGPGTRLTVL.

The genes are TRBV24-1 and TRBJ1-4; D perhaps matches TRBD1 (5 bases). The CDR3 has 14 residues. Per the germline V gene, CDR1 is KGHDR and CDR2 is SFDVKD. V was trimmed by 10 bases and J by 12 bases, leaving 23 bases between them. CDR3 sequence reads: CATNPRGRMKELFF. The CDR3 DNA reads as TGTGCCACAAACCCGCGGGGCAGAATGAAGGAACTGTTTTTT.

This chain links TRBV2 with TRBJ2-7; D might be TRBD1 (6 bases). The CDR3 is 12 amino acids. V shed 6 bases and J shed 3 bases, with 9 bases lying between them. Germline V lookup: CDR1 SNHLY, CDR2 FYNNEI. CDR3 sequence reads: CASRSQGYEQYF. CDR3 DNA sequence: TGTGCCAGCAGGTCACAGGGCTACGAGCAGTACTTC.

The J gene is TRBJ2-1, the V gene TRBV11-2, with TRBD2 matching over 8 bases. The V gene end was trimmed by 3 bases and the J gene end by 3 bases; junction bases not matched to a gene: 10. Germline CDR1 and CDR2: SGHAT and FQNNGV. The length of the CDR3 is 17 residues. CDR3 nucleotide sequence: TGTGCCAGCAGCTTTCTTGGCGGGGGGTTCCTCTACAATGAGCAGTTCTTC. It specifies CASSFLGGGFLYNEQFF.

The chain couples TRBV27 to TRBJ2-7; D call uncertain. The CDR3 covers 14 residues. V lost 4 bases, J lost 5 bases, and 15 bases lay in between. Germline CDR1 is MNHEY and CDR2 is SMNVEV (reference sequence). This chain's CDR3 is CASSSNLILDEQYF. CDR3 coding DNA: TGTGCCAGCAGTTCCAACCTTATATTGGACGAGCAGTACTTC.

The rearrangement uses TRBV29-1 and TRBJ2-3; 15 bases fit TRBD2. The CDR3 spans 16 residues. Germline trimming cut 6 bases from V and 6 bases from J; bases unmatched to any gene: 10. Looked up from germline, CDR1 is SQVTM and CDR2 is ANQGSEA. The CDR3 sequence: CSVEGLAGGPRDTQYF. The DNA of the CDR3 is TGCAGCGTGGAGGGACTAGCGGGGGGACCTCGCGATACGCAGTATTTT.

The genes are TRBV19 and TRBJ2-3; TRBD1 or TRBD2 may be the D gene (5 bases each). Germline loops: CDR1 LNHDA, CDR2 SQIVND (reference sequence). The CDR3 extends over 17 amino acids. Between the trimmed V and J ends, which lost 4 bases and 1 base, there was a span of 18 bases. The CDR3 DNA sequence: TGTGCCAGTAGTAATCCCAACCGGGGACGGGGCACAGATACGCAGTATTTT. This codes for CASSNPNRGRGTDTQYF. Combining the CDR3 with reference TRBV19 and TRBJ2-3 gives the whole variable domain DGGITQSPKYLFRKEGQNVTLSCEQNLNHDAMYWYRQDPGQGLRLIYYSQIVNDFQKGDIAEGYSVSREKKESFPLTVTSAQKNPTAFYLCASSNPNRGRGTDTQYFGPGTRLTVL.

The genes are TRBV5-6 and TRBJ1-5; no firm D call. Germline V gene lookup returns CDR1 SGHDT and CDR2 YYEEEE. The length of the CDR3 is 14 residues. Between the trimmed V and J ends, which lost 0 bases and 8 bases, there was a span of 12 bases. The DNA for the CDR3 is TGTGCCAGCAGCTTGGTCTGGGCTGGGGAGCCCCAGCATTTT. Its protein is CASSLVWAGEPQHF.

With respect to this clone: Other nucleotide sequences from this sample produce the same CDR3. The gene calls are TRBV7-9 and TRBJ2-5; 8 bases are a match to TRBD1. CDR3 length equals 13 residues. Trimming cost V 4 bases and J 4 bases; bases outside gene matches: 2. In germline, CDR1 is SEHNR, CDR2 FQNEAQ (reference sequence). This CDR3 is CASSSRGPETQYF. In DNA, the CDR3 is TGTGCCAGCAGCTCCAGGGGGCCAGAGACCCAGTACTTC.

This chain joins TRBV5-5 and TRBJ1-1; D ambiguous. This CDR3 is 11 amino acids long. Germline lookup yields CDR1 SGHKS and CDR2 YYEKEE (reference sequence). V lost 1 base, J lost 13 bases, and 11 bases lay in between. CDR3 sequence: CASSLSITGFF. CDR3 in DNA: TGTGCCAGCAGCTTGAGCATAACCGGTTTCTTT.

The rearrangement joins TRBV4-3 to TRBJ1-3; D is ambiguous. The V end was cut by 4 bases, the J end by 4 bases, with 14 bases between. Germline values: CDR1 LGHNA, CDR2 YSLEER. The CDR3 has 15 residues. DNA for the CDR3: TGCGCCAGCAGCCGGAGACCGACGCTAGGAAACACCATATATTTT. This translates into CASSRRPTLGNTIYF.

This chain joins TRBV6-5 and TRBJ1-2; D gene unclear. V lost 6 bases and J 8 bases, leaving 16 bases between the germline ends. There are 13 residues in the CDR3. CDR1 is MNHEY, CDR2 SVGAGI, per germline. In DNA form, the CDR3 reads TGTGCCAGCAGCGTTGATACCATTGTCGGCTACACCTTC. This sequence encodes CASSVDTIVGYTF.

The chain couples TRBV6-6 to TRBJ1-1; no clear D gene. This CDR3 has 15 amino acids. Germline lookup yields CDR1 MNHNY and CDR2 SVGAGI (reference sequence). V shed 5 bases and J shed 1 base, with 14 bases lying between them. CDR3 in amino acids: CASSTVQWGNTEAFF. CDR3 nucleotides: TGTGCCAGCAGTACTGTCCAGTGGGGGAACACTGAAGCTTTCTTT.

The CDR3 here is CASSMPRAFLSGELFF. The CDR3 region has the DNA TGTGCCAGTAGTATGCCGCGGGCCTTCTTATCCGGGGAGCTGTTTTTT. This chain links TRBV19 with TRBJ2-2, with a possible D match to TRBD2 (5 bases). From germline, CDR1 is LNHDA and CDR2 SQIVND (reference sequence). V lost 3 bases, J lost 6 bases, and 17 bases lay in between. The CDR3 has 16 amino acids.